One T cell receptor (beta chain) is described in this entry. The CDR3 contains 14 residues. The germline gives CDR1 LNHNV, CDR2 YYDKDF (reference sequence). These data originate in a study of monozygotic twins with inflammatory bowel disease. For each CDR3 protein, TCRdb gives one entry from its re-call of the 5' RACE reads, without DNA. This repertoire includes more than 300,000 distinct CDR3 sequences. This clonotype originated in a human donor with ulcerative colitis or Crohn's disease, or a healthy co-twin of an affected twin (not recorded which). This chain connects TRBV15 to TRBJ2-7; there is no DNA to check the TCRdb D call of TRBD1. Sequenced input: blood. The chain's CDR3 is CATSVRQGDYEQYF.